Following are 27 T cell receptor beta chains from one sample sequenced in a study of blood T cell repertoires in COVID-19. Assay: immunoSEQ multiplex PCR; the TCRdb copy retains only in-frame clones and omits some. The sample contains around 300,000 clones, around 91% of which appear only once. The specimen sequenced was peripheral blood. These receptor sequences come from a middle-aged woman with COVID-19, enrolled during active disease.

The gene calls are TRBV7-2 and TRBJ2-7; 9 bases are a match to TRBD2. The CDR3 is 15 residues long. Trimming took 2 bases from V and 3 from J; bases not matched to a gene: 5. Germline V CDR1 and CDR2: SGHTA, FQGNSA. This CDR3 is CASSLSGLAVYEQYF. The CDR3 DNA sequence: TGTGCCAGCAGCTTATCGGGACTAGCCGTCTACGAGCAGTACTTC.

The chain couples TRBV6-2 or TRBV6-3 to TRBJ2-1; the match to TRBD2 covers 9 bases. J gave up 2 bases and V 4 bases, and 3 bases lay outside the gene matches. The CDR3 length is 15 residues. Germline-derived CDR1 and CDR2 are MNHEY and SVGEGT. CDR3 protein: CASSSSGAPYNEQFF. The CDR3 nucleotides read TGTGCCAGCAGTTCTAGCGGGGCGCCCTACAATGAGCAGTTCTTC.

The V and J genes are TRBV2 and TRBJ2-1; 9 bases map to TRBD2. CDR3 length equals 15 residues. Trimming at V came to 6 bases and at J to 4 bases, leaving 7 bases not matched to a gene. Germline V lookup: CDR1 SNHLY, CDR2 FYNNEI. The CDR3 loop is CASSDIAGEYNEQFF. The CDR3 DNA follows: TGTGCCAGCAGCGACATAGCGGGGGAATACAATGAGCAGTTCTTC.

The chain is built from TRBV5-1 and TRBJ2-7; the D gene is possibly TRBD1 (6 bases). Germline CDR1 SGHRS, CDR2 YFSETQ. The V and J ends lost 0 bases and 3 bases respectively, with 13 bases between them. The CDR3 is made up of 15 amino acids. The CDR3 DNA reads TGCGCCAGCAGCTTGGCTGCGCAGGGGAACTACGAGCAGTACTTC. Its protein is CASSLAAQGNYEQYF.

This clone is a singleton in its sample. The V and J genes are TRBV19 and TRBJ2-7; TRBD2 matches at 14 bases. The J segment lost 6 bases and the V segment lost 2 bases, leaving 6 bases of the junction unmatched. Germline V gene data show CDR1 as LNHDA and CDR2 as SQIVND (reference sequence). The CDR3 is 16 residues long. The CDR3 sequence: CASSIRLAGGPAEQYF. Written as DNA, the CDR3 is TGTGCCAGTAGTATAAGACTAGCGGGAGGGCCAGCCGAGCAGTACTTC.

As to this clone: This same CDR3 is encoded by further DNA sequences in the sample. The chain recombines TRBV19 with TRBJ2-1, with TRBD2 matching over 11 bases. V was clipped by 3 bases and J by 4 bases; unmatched bases: 5. The CDR3 sequence is 16 residues long. Germline lookup yields CDR1 LNHDA and CDR2 SQIVND (reference sequence). As DNA, the CDR3 is TGTGCCAGTAGTATGCTAGCGGGGGGCCTTTACAATGAGCAGTTCTTC. Translated: CASSMLAGGLYNEQFF.

This clone has just one count. The chain recombines TRBV13 with TRBJ2-3, with TRBD2 matching over 8 bases. The CDR3 extends over 16 amino acids. With V trimmed by 5 bases and J by 1 base, 8 bases remained unmatched. The germline gives CDR1 PRHDT, CDR2 FYEKMQ (reference sequence). DNA for the CDR3: TGTGCCAGCAGCCTACGCGGGGGGCAGGGCACAGATACGCAGTATTTT. This codes for CASSLRGGQGTDTQYF.

The chain joins TRBV12-3 or TRBV12-4 to TRBJ1-1; 7 bases agree with TRBD1. The CDR3 spans 13 residues. Trimming removed 5 bases from V and 5 bases from J; junction bases left unmatched: 5. The DNA for the CDR3 is TGTGCCAGCAGTATAAACAGGGGAACTGAAGCTTTCTTT. Its translation is CASSINRGTEAFF.

V gene TRBV5-6 combines with J gene TRBJ2-3; TRBD2 might be the D (5 bases). CDR3 length: 13 amino acids. From germline, CDR1 is SGHDT and CDR2 YYEEEE. V lost 4 bases, J lost 4 bases, and 10 bases lay in between. CDR3 loop: CASSLRGADTQYF. DNA for the CDR3: TGTGCCAGCAGCCTCCGGGGAGCAGATACGCAGTATTTT.

The V call is TRBV28, the J call TRBJ1-4; TRBD1 matches at 9 bases. Germline values: CDR1 MDHEN, CDR2 SYDVKM. The V and J ends lost 4 bases and 5 bases, in that order; junction bases with no gene match: 8. CDR3 length: 16 residues. The CDR3 loop reads CASSSPGQGTNEKLFF. The CDR3 region has the DNA TGTGCCAGCAGTTCTCCGGGACAGGGAACGAATGAAAAACTGTTTTTT. Full variable domain (remainder filled in from reference TRBV28 and TRBJ1-4): DVKVTQSSRYLVKRTGEKVFLECVQDMDHENMFWYRQDPGLGLRLIYFSYDVKMKEKGDIPEGYSVSREKKERFSLILESASTNQTSMYLCASSSPGQGTNEKLFFGSGTQLSVL.

This chain joins TRBV2 and TRBJ2-3, with TRBD1 matching 8 bases. Trimming took 6 bases from V and 2 from J; bases not matched to a gene: 7. There are 15 residues in the CDR3. Germline values: CDR1 SNHLY, CDR2 FYNNEI. The CDR3 bases are TGTGCCAGCAGGAGGGACAGGAGATACACAGATACGCAGTATTTT. The encoded protein is CASRRDRRYTDTQYF.

Only a few counts were recorded for this clone. This chain connects TRBV27 to TRBJ1-1, with D maybe TRBD1 (5 bases). The V gene lost 6 bases and the J gene lost 4 bases, with 15 bases spanning the gap. CDR1 and CDR2 (germline): MNHEY, SMNVEV (reference sequence). The CDR3 runs to 14 residues. CDR3 DNA sequence: TGTGCCAGCAGCACTATTAGGGGTGGCACTGAAGCTTTCTTT. Its protein product is CASSTIRGGTEAFF.

A single count supports this clone. The CDR3 here is CASSFWSSYGYTF. CDR3 in DNA: TGTGCCAGCAGTTTTTGGAGCAGCTATGGCTACACCTTC. The chain joins TRBV28 to TRBJ1-2; D call uncertain. There are 13 residues in the CDR3. V was pared by 3 bases and J by 4 bases, with 9 bases between. The germline CDR1 and CDR2 sequences are MDHEN and SYDVKM.

The gene calls are TRBV6-6 and TRBJ1-1, with a possible D match to TRBD1 (5 bases). Trimming removed 6 bases from V and 6 bases from J, with 14 bases in between. This CDR3 contains 13 residues. Germline CDR1 and CDR2: MNHNY and SVGAGI (reference sequence). CDR3 region: CASSPRERAEAFF. CDR3 nucleotides: TGTGCCAGCAGCCCCAGGGAAAGAGCTGAAGCTTTCTTT.

CDR3 coding DNA: TGTGCCAGCTCGAGCCGGGACTTTTATAATGAGCAGTTCTTC. Translation: CASSSRDFYNEQFF. The chain uses TRBV18 and TRBJ2-1; the D gene is possibly TRBD2 (6 bases). The CDR3 is 14 amino acids. Germline assignment: CDR1 KGHSH and CDR2 LQKENI. V lost 6 bases and J lost 7, with 16 bases in between.

The J gene is TRBJ1-1, the V gene TRBV6-5; possible D gene TRBD1, 5 bases. The CDR3 is made up of 14 amino acids. The V gene's germline CDR1 is MNHEY and CDR2 SVGAGI. The V end lost 0 bases, the J end lost 4 bases, and 9 bases lay between the germline ends. The CDR3 protein is CASSYSQGGTEAFF. The CDR3 DNA reads TGTGCCAGCAGTTACTCCCAGGGCGGCACTGAAGCTTTCTTT.

The chain links TRBV9 to TRBJ2-1; D might be TRBD2 (5 bases). The germline gives CDR1 SGDLS, CDR2 YYNGEE. V lost 1 base to trimming and J lost 5 bases, with 13 bases between them. This CDR3 spans 15 amino acids. The CDR3 DNA sequence: TGTGCCAGCAGCGTATTAGCGAGCCAAGACAATGAGCAGTTCTTC. It yields the protein CASSVLASQDNEQFF.

The chain couples TRBV5-6 to TRBJ2-2; the D gene is possibly TRBD2 (5 bases). There are 14 residues in the CDR3. Germline V gives CDR1 SGHDT, CDR2 YYEEEE. Trimming stripped 4 bases from V and 6 bases from J, with 13 bases between. Here the CDR3 DNA reads TGTGCCAGCAGCGGGTTAGCGAGAGCCGGGGAGCTGTTTTTT. Translated, it gives CASSGLARAGELFF.

This chain uses TRBV4-2 with TRBJ2-1; the match to TRBD1 covers 10 bases. Trimming removed 3 bases from V and 4 bases from J; junction bases left unmatched: 9. Germline values: CDR1 LGHNA, CDR2 YNFKEQ. CDR3 size: 17 residues. CDR3: CASSHPTGTGVYNEQFF. DNA of the CDR3: TGTGCCAGCAGCCATCCCACCGGGACAGGGGTTTACAATGAGCAGTTCTTC.

DNA of the CDR3: TGCGCCAGCAGCCAACTCCCGGGTGGGCCCCAGCATTTT. It codes for CASSQLPGGPQHF. This chain joins TRBV4-1 and TRBJ1-5; D call uncertain. This CDR3 is built from 13 residues. With 2 bases removed from V and 9 bases from J, the gap between germline ends came to 11 bases. The V gene's germline CDR1 is MGHRA and CDR2 YSYEKL.

This clone was seen once. The chain couples TRBV7-2 to TRBJ1-5; D is ambiguous. This CDR3 spans 16 amino acids. Germline CDR1 SGHTA, CDR2 FQGNSA. V shed 1 base and J shed 3 bases, with 13 bases lying between them. CDR3 nucleotides: TGTGCCAGCAGCTTAGTAGGGAGGGTTCTCAATCAGCCCCAGCATTTT. Encoded protein: CASSLVGRVLNQPQHF.

The J gene is TRBJ1-3, the V gene TRBV11-2, with a weak D call TRBD1 (6 bases). Germline V gives CDR1 SGHAT, CDR2 FQNNGV. Trimming removed 4 bases from V and 4 bases from J, with 17 bases in between. The CDR3 covers 16 residues. CDR3 sequence (DNA): TGTGCCAGCAGCTCTTACAGGGAGCCGGCCGGAAACACCATATATTTT. Amino acids: CASSSYREPAGNTIYF.

The gene calls are TRBV6-2 or TRBV6-3 and TRBJ1-1, with no clear D. CDR3 length equals 14 residues. Trimming removed 4 bases from V and 4 bases from J, with 13 bases in between. Looked up from germline, CDR1 is MNHEY and CDR2 is SVGEGT. The CDR3 region has the DNA TGTGCCAGCAGTTTCCTGACACCCATCACTGAAGCTTTCTTT. It translates to CASSFLTPITEAFF.

The chain uses TRBV7-3 and TRBJ1-1; no definite D call. This CDR3 region has 14 residues. V was trimmed by 3 bases and J by 3 bases, leaving 11 bases between them. Germline-derived CDR1 and CDR2 are SGHTA and FQGTGA. CDR3 protein: CASSFGRQDTEAFF. For the CDR3, the DNA is TGTGCCAGCAGCTTTGGGAGGCAGGACACTGAAGCTTTCTTT.

The CDR3 sequence is CASSLAGPPNTGELFF. Here the CDR3 DNA reads TGTGCCAGCAGTTTGGCGGGGCCTCCGAACACCGGGGAGCTGTTTTTT. The J gene is TRBJ2-2, the V gene TRBV27; D may be TRBD2 (6 bases). V lost 3 bases, J lost 0 bases, and 11 bases lay in between. This CDR3 is 16 amino acids long. Germline V gene lookup returns CDR1 MNHEY and CDR2 SMNVEV (reference sequence).

This sequence joins TRBV30 and TRBJ1-2; 7 bases are a match to TRBD1. CDR3 size: 20 residues. Germline V lookup: CDR1 GTSNPN, CDR2 SVGIG (reference sequence). The V gene end was trimmed by 0 bases and the J gene end by 4 bases; junction bases not matched to a gene: 23. CDR3 region: CAWSVPYWDRAERRGYGYTF. The CDR3 coding sequence is TGTGCCTGGAGTGTACCATACTGGGACAGAGCCGAGAGGAGAGGCTATGGCTACACCTTC.

The chain uses TRBV28 and TRBJ1-2; TRBD1 matches at 12 bases. CDR1 and CDR2 from the germline V gene are MDHEN and SYDVKM. This CDR3 has 16 amino acids. V shed 5 bases, J shed 8 bases, and the junction held 12 bases outside the gene matches. CDR3 region: CASSPTPGQGAWGYTF. CDR3 sequence (DNA): TGTGCCAGCAGTCCGACCCCGGGACAGGGGGCTTGGGGCTACACCTTC.